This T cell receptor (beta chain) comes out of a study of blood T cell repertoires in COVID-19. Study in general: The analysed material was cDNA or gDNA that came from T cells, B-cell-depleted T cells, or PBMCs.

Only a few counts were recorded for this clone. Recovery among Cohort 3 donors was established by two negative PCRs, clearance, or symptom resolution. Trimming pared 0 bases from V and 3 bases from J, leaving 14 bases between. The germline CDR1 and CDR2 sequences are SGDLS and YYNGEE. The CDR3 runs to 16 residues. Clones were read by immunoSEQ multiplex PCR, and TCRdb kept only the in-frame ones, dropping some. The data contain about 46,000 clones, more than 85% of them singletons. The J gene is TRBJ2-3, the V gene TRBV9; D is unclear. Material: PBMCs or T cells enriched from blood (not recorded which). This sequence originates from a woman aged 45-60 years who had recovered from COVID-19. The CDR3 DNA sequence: TGTGCCAGCAGCGTAGAGATTGGGCCCCCAACAGATACGCAGTATTTT. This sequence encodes CASSVEIGPPTDTQYF.